This T cell receptor (beta chain) was observed in a study of neurological immune-mediated disorders. Looking at the study overall: The 35 or so multiple sclerosis patients comprised some 31 relapsing-remitting and 3 secondary progressive cases.

This clonotype was observed many times. Antigen unknown. Whole-study results and caveats: TCR clonal expansion peaked in HTLV-1-associated myelopathy patients and was lowest in multiple sclerosis patients. Phylogenetic grouping assigned the repertoires of 18 of 34 multiple sclerosis patients to a single related-CDR3 cluster, representing a possible signature.

TCRdb called the 5' RACE reads again in MiXCR, with one record for every CDR3 protein. Of 87,000 or so distinct CDR3 sequences listed, around 3.5% were seen once; the top ten hold around 3.1%. The CDR3 extends over 15 amino acids. The germline CDR1 and CDR2 sequences are SEHNR and FQNEAQ (reference sequence). V gave up 6 bases and J gave up 4 bases, with 15 bases separating them. This TCR derives from a woman aged 45 to 65 with multiple sclerosis. Input material: PBMCs. The V call is TRBV7-9, the J call TRBJ1-4; a possible D gene is TRBD1 (5 bases). CDR3 DNA sequence: TGTGCCAGCAGTTCTGAGACAGCCTTTAATGAAAAACTGTTTTTT. Amino acid sequence: CASSSETAFNEKLFF.